This T cell receptor beta chain was sequenced for a study of cytomegalovirus exposure and HLA in healthy donors. Whole-study results and caveats: It was in a later analysis that TCR association rates were seen to vary by HLA locus, highest for DRB1 and lowest for HLA-C. CMV antigen specificity of three CMV-associated chains was confirmed in vitro. Across donors, most TCRs were seen rarely, yet some public ones were widespread.

Amplification used 60 Vbeta primers and 13 Jbeta primers. The data were produced by immunoSEQ multiplex PCR, yet TCRdb's version contains in-frame clones alone and is incomplete. The sample has about 150,000 clones, over 65% seen once. Points on this clone: Its cognate antigen is unknown.

CDR1 MNHEY and CDR2 SMNVEV come from the germline V gene (reference sequence). V gave up 2 bases and J gave up 7 bases, with 13 bases separating them. The CDR3 has 14 residues. The chain carries TRBV27 and TRBJ2-3; D ambiguous. The sequenced sample consisted of PBMCs. The TCR was taken from a young man in good health and CMV-seronegative. CDR3: CASSLLVGDNTQYF. DNA for the CDR3: TGTGCCAGCAGTTTACTGGTCGGTGACAATACGCAGTATTTT.